This T cell receptor (beta chain) emerged from a study of blood T cell repertoires in COVID-19. Study at large: The samples span acute and convalescent COVID-19 from the United States, Italy and Spain. From T cells, B-cell-depleted T cells, or PBMCs came the material, which was cDNA or gDNA.

Original processing notes: Nucleated cell number was recorded as an estimate derived from reference gene primer amplification. The protocol was immunoSEQ multiplex PCR, while the TCRdb copy is restricted to in-frame clones and leaves out a portion. D and trimming come from the DNA, and the V and J calls and clone size come from that table. The table lists approximately 52,000 clones, 84% of them singletons. CDR3 length: 15 residues. Germline lookup yields CDR1 WSHSY and CDR2 SAAADI. The ends were cut back, 5 bases at V and 4 bases at J, with 17 bases in the middle. This clone has a single count. The genes are TRBV10-2 and TRBJ1-1, with D possibly TRBD1 on 6 matching bases. This sequence was found in an elderly woman with acute or convalescent COVID-19. The sequenced sample consisted of peripheral blood. CDR3 amino acids: CASSSGTPIGTEAFF. In DNA, the CDR3 is TGCGCCAGCAGTTCCGGGACACCTATTGGCACTGAAGCTTTCTTT.